One sample yielded the 9 T cell receptor beta chains listed below, sequenced in a study of OX40 agonist ivuxolimab in advanced cancers. Using immunoSEQ multiplex PCR, the repertoire was profiled, and TCRdb retains in-frame clones only, with some absent. The top ten clones hold roughly 3% of a sample with about 60,000 clones, 80% to 90% of them seen once. This specimen was CD4+ or CD8+ T cells sorted from blood, taken in a trial of the OX40 agonist ivuxolimab. The receptors here all came from an adult with an advanced solid tumor such as melanoma, head and neck, liver or kidney cancer.

The gene calls are TRBV19 and TRBJ2-3; perhaps TRBD1 as D (5 bases). Trimming took off 2 bases at V and 4 bases at J, with 7 bases between the two ends. This CDR3 has 13 amino acids. Germline CDR1 reads LNHDA; CDR2 reads SQIVND (reference sequence). The DNA of the CDR3 is TGTGCCAGTAGTATACAGGGTTCAGATACGCAGTATTTT. This encodes CASSIQGSDTQYF.

This sequence joins TRBV6-1 and TRBJ1-3, with 8 bases fitting TRBD1. The CDR3 consists of 16 residues. After removal of 3 bases from V and 2 bases from J, the junction contained 6 bases not matched to a gene. Germline assignment: CDR1 MNHNS and CDR2 SASEGT. The CDR3 loop is CASSETGVGAGNTIYF. CDR3 sequence (DNA): TGTGCCAGCAGTGAGACAGGGGTCGGGGCTGGAAACACCATATATTTT.

The rearrangement joins TRBV11-3 to TRBJ2-7, with D maybe TRBD2 (5 bases). Germline CDR1 SGHNT, CDR2 YENEEA. Trimming pared 6 bases from V and 6 bases from J, leaving 18 bases between. The CDR3 totals 14 residues. CDR3: CASSNREGSSEQYF. Here the CDR3 DNA reads TGTGCCAGCAGTAACCGGGAAGGGAGCTCCGAGCAGTACTTC. Based on the CDR3 plus reference TRBV11-3 and TRBJ2-7, the full variable domain is EAGVVQSPRYKIIEKKQPVAFWCNPISGHNTLYWYLQNLGQGPELLIRYENEEAVDDSQLPKDRFSAERLKGVDSTLKIQPAELGDSAVYLCASSNREGSSEQYFGPGTRLTVT.

V is TRBV4-3 and J is TRBJ1-1; a possible D gene is TRBD1 (5 bases). CDR3 length: 15 amino acids. Germline CDR1 LGHNA, CDR2 YSLEER. V lost 0 bases, J lost 4 bases, and 12 bases lay in between. The CDR3 region is CASSQDSGAGTEAFF. The CDR3 nucleotides are TGCGCCAGCAGCCAAGATAGCGGGGCGGGCACTGAAGCTTTCTTT.

V is TRBV19 and J is TRBJ1-2; D might be TRBD1 (5 bases). V lost 3 bases and J lost 6, with 14 bases in between. From germline, CDR1 is LNHDA and CDR2 SQIVND (reference sequence). The CDR3 loop spans 14 amino acids. The CDR3: CASSIIGASDGYTF. The CDR3 DNA is TGTGCCAGTAGTATCATTGGGGCATCGGATGGCTACACCTTC.

The chain joins TRBV19 to TRBJ2-5, with D perhaps given as TRBD1 or TRBD2 (5 bases each). Germline V gene data show CDR1 as LNHDA and CDR2 as SQIVND (reference sequence). Trimming removed 1 base from V and 4 bases from J, with 7 bases in between. The CDR3 sequence is 13 residues long. CDR3 sequence reads: CASSIAGTETQYF. CDR3 coding DNA: TGTGCCAGTAGTATAGCAGGGACAGAGACCCAGTACTTC. The whole variable domain, filled in from reference TRBV19 and TRBJ2-5, reads DGGITQSPKYLFRKEGQNVTLSCEQNLNHDAMYWYRQDPGQGLRLIYYSQIVNDFQKGDIAEGYSVSREKKESFPLTVTSAQKNPTAFYLCASSIAGTETQYFGPGTRLLVL.

The chain carries TRBV6-6 and TRBJ1-5, with D unresolved. Trimming stripped 0 bases from V and 0 bases from J, with 6 bases between. This CDR3 comprises 15 residues. CDR1 is MNHNY and CDR2 is SVGAGI in the germline V gene (reference sequence). In DNA, the CDR3 is TGTGCCAGCAGTTACTCGAACCCTAGCAATCAGCCCCAGCATTTT. Translation: CASSYSNPSNQPQHF.

This clone showed up just once. The J gene is TRBJ2-7, the V gene TRBV30; D is unresolved. Germline values: CDR1 GTSNPN, CDR2 SVGIG (reference sequence). Trimming took off 4 bases at V and 5 bases at J, with 6 bases between the two ends. The CDR3 loop spans 10 amino acids. The CDR3 DNA follows: TGTGCCTGGACTGGGGACGAGCAGTACTTC. Translating gives CAWTGDEQYF. Combining the CDR3 with reference TRBV30 and TRBJ2-7 gives the whole variable domain SQTIHQWPATLVQPVGSPLSLECTVEGTSNPNLYWYRQAAGRGLQLLFYSVGIGQISSEVPQNLSASRPQDRQFILSSKKLLLSDSGFYLCAWTGDEQYFGPGTRLTVT.

The V and J genes are TRBV11-2 and TRBJ2-1; D ambiguous. Trimming pared 1 base from V and 6 bases from J, leaving 7 bases between. Germline V gene lookup returns CDR1 SGHAT and CDR2 FQNNGV. CDR3 size: 13 residues. The CDR3 DNA follows: TGTGCCAGCAGCTTAGTACAAGGCAATGAGCAGTTCTTC. It codes for CASSLVQGNEQFF.